These T cell receptor beta chains were read from a single sample in a study of CD8+ T cells in alopecia areata. Sequenced by immunoSEQ multiplex PCR; TCRdb stores in-frame clones only, minus some. The sample shows 150,000 to 200,000 clones, approximately 67% of them seen only once. The specimen was CD4+ T cells sorted from blood, collected at roughly week 49, from a patient treated with tofacitinib. Receptors were obtained from a human donor with alopecia areata. The CDR3 runs from the conserved cysteine through the conserved F or W. Each record gives: D gene, J gene, clone size, V gene, CDR3 DNA, CDR3 protein. D genes are given only for firm matches. For some rows the clone size is stated as once, few or many, or as a class when expanded; others skip it.

NA | TRBJ2-3 | NA | TRBV7-6 | TGTGCCAGCAGCCAACAGAACACGGCTGTATCGGGAAATACGCAGTATTTT | CASSQQNTAVSGNTQYF
NA | TRBJ1-2 | NA | TRBV5-1 | TGCGCCAGCAGCTTGCGGGGTGACTATGGCTACACCTTC | CASSLRGDYGYTF
TRBD1 | TRBJ2-4 | NA | TRBV10-3 | TGTGCCATCAGTGAGTCAAGGGACAGGAAAATCGGGGGCATTCAGTACTTC | CAISESRDRKIGGIQYF
NA | TRBJ2-5 | once | TRBV2 | TGTGCCAGCAACCGATATATCGTCGGGCAAGAGACCCAGTACTTC | CASNRYIVGQETQYF
NA | TRBJ2-3 | few | TRBV4-3 | TGCGCCAGCAGCCAGGCAGTTGTCGGGAGTGCAGATACGCAGTATTTT | CASSQAVVGSADTQYF
TRBD1 | TRBJ2-7 | NA | TRBV29-1 | TGCAGCGTTGCCCGGACAGGGAGCTCCTACGAGCAGTACTTC | CSVARTGSSYEQYF
NA | TRBJ2-1 | NA | TRBV15 | TGTGCCACCAGCAGAGATAACCCGGGATACAATGAGCAGTTCTTC | CATSRDNPGYNEQFF
TRBD1 | TRBJ2-7 | once | TRBV29-1 | TGCAGCGTTAACTTCGGGCAGGGGGTCTCCTACGAGCAGTACTTC | CSVNFGQGVSYEQYF
NA | TRBJ2-4 | few | TRBV15 | TGTGCCACCAGCAGAACGGACATGCTGGGGGCCAAAAACATTCAGTACTTC | CATSRTDMLGAKNIQYF
TRBD2 | TRBJ2-1 | NA | TRBV30 | TGTGCCTGGAGTGTACCTAGCGGGGCCTACAATGAGCAGTTCTTC | CAWSVPSGAYNEQFF
NA | TRBJ2-5 | NA | TRBV7-2 | TGTGCCAGCAGCTCCCGACTAGTACTAGAGACCCAGTACTTC | CASSSRLVLETQYF
NA | TRBJ1-1 | few | TRBV6-1 | TGTGCCATATCGACTTATGATGTTACTGAAGCTTTCTTT | CAISTYDVTEAFF
NA | TRBJ2-2 | NA | TRBV5-1 | TGCGCCAGCAGCTTGGCCTATACCGGGGAGCTGTTTTTT | CASSLAYTGELFF
NA | TRBJ2-7 | NA | TRBV10-3 | TGTGCCATCAGTGAGATGGTAGGGCAAATCATCGGCGAGCAGTACTTC | CAISEMVGQIIGEQYF
NA | TRBJ2-3 | many | TRBV18 | TGTGCCAGCTCTCCCTCTCGCGATACGCAGTATTTT | CASSPSRDTQYF
NA | TRBJ1-2 | NA | TRBV29-1 | TGCAGCGCACAGGGTACGAATGGCTACACCTTC | CSAQGTNGYTF
NA | TRBJ1-1 | NA | TRBV4-3 | TGCGCCAGCGCACTAGACAGTAACACTGAAGCTTTCTTT | CASALDSNTEAFF
NA | TRBJ1-1 | NA | TRBV6-6 | TGTGCCAGCAGCCAAGGGTTTCAGGGTGGTAACACTGAAGCTTTCTTT | CASSQGFQGGNTEAFF
NA | TRBJ1-1 | NA | TRBV15 | TGTGCCACCAGCAGAGAAGTGAGGGCGAAAGCTTTCTTT | CATSREVRAKAFF
NA | TRBJ1-2 | few | TRBV29-1 | TGCAGCGTTGGCCTTCTTACAGGACAAAGCTACACCTTC | CSVGLLTGQSYTF
NA | TRBJ1-2 | NA | TRBV25-1 | TGTGCCAGCAGCCAACCCGGCGGAAACTATGGCTACACCTTC | CASSQPGGNYGYTF
TRBD1 | TRBJ2-7 | NA | TRBV5-6 | TGTGCCAGCAGCTTGGGACAGGGGGAAGGCGAGCAGTACTTC | CASSLGQGEGEQYF
NA | TRBJ2-5 | few | TRBV9 | TGTGCCAGCAGCGTAGCTGACTGGGGGGAGACCCAGTACTTC | CASSVADWGETQYF
NA | TRBJ2-7 | NA | TRBV29-1 | TGCAGCGTGAGTTATAACTACGAGCAGTACTTC | CSVSYNYEQYF
NA | TRBJ1-5 | NA | TRBV5-6 | TGTGCCAGCAGCTTGGGAGGCAGGCATAGCAATCAGCCCCAGCATTTT | CASSLGGRHSNQPQHF
NA | TRBJ1-3 | few | TRBV20-1 | TGCAGTGCTTGGGTAGGAAACACCATATATTTT | CSAWVGNTIYF
TRBD1 | TRBJ1-5 | NA | TRBV23-1 | TGCGCTAGGACAGGGGGAGGTTTTGTAGGCAATCAGCCCCAGCATTTT | CARTGGGFVGNQPQHF
TRBD1 | TRBJ2-3 | NA | TRBV4-3 | TGCGCCAGCAGCCAAGGACACGGGACAGGGTTCACAGATACGCAGTATTTT | CASSQGHGTGFTDTQYF
NA | TRBJ2-7 | NA | TRBV14 | TGTGCCAGCAGCCAACTACCCTACGAGCAGTACTTC | CASSQLPYEQYF
NA | TRBJ2-3 | NA | TRBV4-3 | TGCGCCAGCAGCCAAGAGTTAGGGATCTCTTACACAGATACGCAGTATTTT | CASSQELGISYTDTQYF
NA | TRBJ1-2 | few | TRBV4-2 | TGTGCCAGCAGCCAAGACTCCCGGGACATCATCTATGGCTACACCTTC | CASSQDSRDIIYGYTF
NA | TRBJ2-1 | few | TRBV19 | TGTGCCAGTAATAACGCCTACAATGAGCAGTTCTTC | CASNNAYNEQFF
NA | TRBJ1-5 | NA | TRBV27 | TGTGCCAGCAGTTTATTCGGCAGGGAGCAGCCCCAGCATTTT | CASSLFGREQPQHF
NA | TRBJ1-5 | NA | TRBV6-6 | TGTGCCAGCAGTTGGATACAGGGAGATCAGCCCCAGCATTTT | CASSWIQGDQPQHF
TRBD2 | TRBJ2-6 | few | TRBV9 | TGTGCCAGCAGCGCCTCGGGACTAGGCTCTGGGGCCAACGTCCTGACTTTC | CASSASGLGSGANVLTF
NA | TRBJ2-1 | once | TRBV29-1 | TGCAGCGGCCTACGGGGCTACAATGAGCAGTTCTTC | CSGLRGYNEQFF
NA | TRBJ2-7 | NA | TRBV9 | TGTGCCAGCAGCCCGGACAACTCCTACGAGCAGTACTTC | CASSPDNSYEQYF
NA | TRBJ1-2 | NA | TRBV30 | TGTGCCTGGAGTACCGGACAGCTCTATGGCTACACCTTC | CAWSTGQLYGYTF
NA | TRBJ1-5 | few | TRBV7-9 | TGTGCCAGCAGCTTCGGGTGGAATCAGCCCCAGCATTTT | CASSFGWNQPQHF
TRBD2 | TRBJ2-3 | NA | TRBV2 | TGTGCCAGCACTCTAACGGGGGGTGATACGCAGTATTTT | CASTLTGGDTQYF